Below, 23 T cell receptor beta chains from the same sample are listed, as sequenced in a study of cytomegalovirus exposure and HLA in healthy donors. The PCR employed 60 Vbeta primers together with 13 Jbeta primers. The repertoire was sequenced with immunoSEQ multiplex PCR; TCRdb's copy has only in-frame clones and lacks some. The table lists fewer than 200,000 clones, around four fifths of them singletons. Sequenced sample: PBMCs. The receptors were gathered from a woman between 45 and 60 years old in good health and CMV-seronegative.

The chain has TRBV4-3 and TRBJ1-1, with D perhaps matching TRBD1 (5 bases). The CDR3 contains 14 residues. Germline V gene data show CDR1 as LGHNA and CDR2 as YSLEER. Trimming removed 0 bases at V and 5 bases at J, with 10 bases between. In DNA, the CDR3 is TGCGCCAGCAGCCAAGATGGGGGGTGGACTGAAGCTTTCTTT. Its translation is CASSQDGGWTEAFF.

The count of this clone is one. The chain has TRBV11-2 and TRBJ1-2; the match to TRBD1 covers 8 bases. The CDR3 length is 15 residues. Germline assignment: CDR1 SGHAT and CDR2 FQNNGV. The V gene end was trimmed by 0 bases and the J gene end by 4 bases; junction bases not matched to a gene: 4. The chain's CDR3 is CASSLEEGQVYGYTF. CDR3 coding DNA: TGTGCCAGCAGCTTAGAAGAGGGACAGGTCTATGGCTACACCTTC.

The V and J genes are TRBV27 and TRBJ2-7; TRBD2 matches 8 bases. Germline loops: CDR1 MNHEY, CDR2 SMNVEV (reference sequence). After removal of 2 bases from V and 0 bases from J, the junction contained 0 bases not matched to a gene. The CDR3 contains 14 residues. The CDR3 coding sequence is TGTGCCAGCAGTTTACGGGGGGGCTCCTACGAGCAGTACTTC. Translation gives CASSLRGGSYEQYF.

In this sample, this clone turned up once. The V gene is TRBV15, the J gene TRBJ2-7, with a tentative D call TRBD2 (7 bases). Germline V gene data show CDR1 as LNHNV and CDR2 as YYDKDF (reference sequence). V lost 3 bases and J 2 bases, leaving 11 bases between the germline ends. CDR3 length: 14 residues. Written as DNA, the CDR3 is TGTGCCACCAGCAGGGGGGGGGCCACCTACGAGCAGTACTTC. It is translated as CATSRGGATYEQYF.

This clone was recorded a few times. The V gene is TRBV5-1, the J gene TRBJ1-6; TRBD1 is a possible D gene (5 bases). Germline V gene sequence: CDR1 SGHRS, CDR2 YFSETQ. This CDR3 comprises 15 residues. The V gene lost 0 bases and the J gene lost 7 bases, with 11 bases spanning the gap. For the CDR3, the DNA is TGCGCCAGCAGCTTGGAGCAGGGTCTAAATTCACCCCTCCACTTT. This translates into CASSLEQGLNSPLHF.

The rearrangement links TRBV6-5 to TRBJ1-1; D ambiguous. The V end was cut by 4 bases, the J end by 8 bases, with 8 bases between. The CDR3 extends over 11 amino acids. Germline lookup yields CDR1 MNHEY and CDR2 SVGAGI. CDR3 in DNA: TGTGCCAGCAGTTCGCAGAGGGAAGCTTTCTTT. As protein: CASSSQREAFF.

The rearrangement uses TRBV4-3 and TRBJ1-6; 9 bases align to TRBD1. The CDR3 totals 14 residues. V shed 0 bases and J 17 bases; nucleotides not matched to a gene: 8. CDR1 LGHNA and CDR2 YSLEER come from the germline V gene. The CDR3 coding sequence is TGCGCCAGCAGCCAAGATGGGAGCGGGACAGGGTTCCACTTT. This encodes CASSQDGSGTGFHF.

The chain combines TRBV5-6 with TRBJ1-1; D perhaps matches TRBD1 (6 bases). CDR1 SGHDT and CDR2 YYEEEE come from the germline V gene. Trimming took 0 bases from V and 6 from J, leaving 21 bases between them. The CDR3 contains 17 residues. CDR3 DNA: TGTGCCAGCAGCTTGGGGGGATCGAGGGGGGGCCTCGCTGAAGCTTTCTTT. It is translated as CASSLGGSRGGLAEAFF.

V and J are TRBV5-4 and TRBJ2-7, with 9 bases lining up with TRBD1. The V gene's germline CDR1 is SGHNT and CDR2 YYREEE (reference sequence). Germline trimming cut 4 bases from V and 5 bases from J; bases unmatched to any gene: 10. The CDR3 spans 15 residues. This CDR3 reads CASSAIGDRVNEQYF. The DNA for the CDR3 is TGTGCCAGCAGCGCTATTGGGGACAGGGTAAACGAGCAGTACTTC.

In its sample, this clone was seen a few times. The chain has TRBV28 and TRBJ1-1; D may be TRBD1 (6 bases). The V gene lost 10 bases and the J gene lost 1 base, with 13 bases spanning the gap. Germline CDR1 MDHEN, CDR2 SYDVKM. CDR3 length: 13 amino acids. In DNA, the CDR3 is TGTGCCACAGGGGTACAGGAGAACACTGAAGCTTTCTTT. It is translated as CATGVQENTEAFF.

The rearrangement joins TRBV27 to TRBJ2-4, with D possibly matching TRBD1 (6 bases). The V gene's germline CDR1 is MNHEY and CDR2 SMNVEV (reference sequence). V dropped 0 bases and J dropped 7 bases, with 16 bases sitting between them. CDR3 length: 16 residues. The CDR3 is CASSLSGQRTTNIQYF. The DNA of the CDR3 is TGTGCCAGCAGTTTATCTGGACAGAGAACTACGAACATTCAGTACTTC.

The gene calls are TRBV10-1 and TRBJ2-3, with D possibly being TRBD2 (7 bases). This CDR3 is 14 amino acids long. The germline V and J ends were trimmed by 8 bases and 8 bases, with 20 bases remaining between them. Germline V gene data show CDR1 as WNHNN and CDR2 as SYGVQD (reference sequence). CDR3 nucleotides: TGCGCCAGCCGTGGCGGGGGCCCCTCATCTACGCAGTATTTT. As protein: CASRGGGPSSTQYF.

V gene TRBV6-6 combines with J gene TRBJ2-5; D perhaps matches TRBD1 (5 bases). With 9 bases removed from V and 7 bases from J, the gap between germline ends came to 12 bases. The CDR3 runs 11 residues. CDR1 MNHNY and CDR2 SVGAGI come from the germline V gene (reference sequence). The CDR3 DNA reads as TGTGCCAGTATTAGGGGCGGGACCCAGTACTTC. Amino acids: CASIRGGTQYF.

This chain links TRBV5-1 with TRBJ2-7; 8 bases map to TRBD1. Trimming at V came to 3 bases and at J to 3 bases, leaving 8 bases not matched to a gene. CDR1 is SGHRS, CDR2 YFSETQ, per germline. The CDR3 is 15 amino acids. The CDR3 spells CASSYGQGLDYEQYF. DNA of the CDR3: TGCGCCAGCAGCTACGGACAGGGTCTTGACTACGAGCAGTACTTC.

This chain links TRBV11-3 with TRBJ2-5, with a possible D match to TRBD1 (6 bases). CDR1 and CDR2 from the germline V gene are SGHNT and YENEEA. This CDR3 comprises 15 residues. The V end was cut by 5 bases, the J end by 2 bases, with 15 bases between. The CDR3 region has the DNA TGTGCCAGCAGCACCTCGACAGGAAAGCAAGAGACCCAGTACTTC. It yields the protein CASSTSTGKQETQYF.

The chain uses TRBV7-2 and TRBJ1-5, with D hard to call. Germline CDR1 and CDR2: SGHTA and FQGNSA. The V gene lost 1 base and the J gene lost 7 bases, with 8 bases spanning the gap. This CDR3 is 13 amino acids long. CDR3 in DNA: TGTGCCAGCAGCTTAGTATCTGAGCAGCCCCAGCATTTT. Residues: CASSLVSEQPQHF. Variable domain in full (rest from reference TRBV7-2 and TRBJ1-5): GAGVSQSPSNKVTEKGKDVELRCDPISGHTALYWYRQSLGQGLEFLIYFQGNSAPDKSGLPSDRFSAERTGGSVSTLTIQRTQQEDSAVYLCASSLVSEQPQHFGDGTRLSIL.

This clone was seen a handful of times. The rearrangement links TRBV5-1 to TRBJ2-1; possibly TRBD2 for D (5 bases). The CDR3 covers 14 residues. The V and J ends lost 4 bases and 6 bases respectively, with 14 bases between them. Germline values: CDR1 SGHRS, CDR2 YFSETQ. Written as DNA, the CDR3 is TGCGCCAGCAGCCCGGTCGCTAGCCGCAATGAGCAGTTCTTC. It specifies CASSPVASRNEQFF.

The chain recombines TRBV5-4 with TRBJ1-1, with D possibly matching TRBD1 (5 bases). Per germline, CDR1 SGHNT and CDR2 YYREEE (reference sequence). Trimming cost V 0 bases and J 3 bases, with 9 bases left between them. The CDR3 extends over 14 amino acids. The CDR3 loop reads CASSLGQRDTEAFF. The DNA of the CDR3 is TGTGCCAGCAGCTTGGGACAGCGGGACACTGAAGCTTTCTTT.

V and J are TRBV4-1 and TRBJ1-5, with TRBD1 matching 8 bases. Trimming took 4 bases from V and 6 from J; bases not matched to a gene: 8. This CDR3 contains 15 residues. Germline V lookup: CDR1 MGHRA, CDR2 YSYEKL. CDR3 sequence: CASSLGQGTGQPQHF. For the CDR3, the DNA is TGCGCCAGCAGCCTAGGACAGGGAACGGGTCAGCCCCAGCATTTT.

The chain combines TRBV5-4 with TRBJ2-2; 8 bases agree with TRBD2. This CDR3 comprises 16 residues. Per the germline V gene, CDR1 is SGHNT and CDR2 is YYREEE (reference sequence). With V trimmed by 1 base and J by 5 bases, 7 bases remained unmatched. CDR3 DNA sequence: TGTGCCAGCAGCTTGCCGGCTAGCGGGTTTACCGGGGAGCTGTTTTTT. Translation: CASSLPASGFTGELFF. The full variable domain, completed using reference TRBV5-4 and TRBJ2-2, is ETGVTQSPTHLIKTRGQQVTLRCSSQSGHNTVSWYQQALGQGPQFIFQYYREEENGRGNFPPRFSGLQFPNYSSELNVNALELDDSALYLCASSLPASGFTGELFFGEGSRLTVL.

This clone was seen just once. This chain uses TRBV6-4 with TRBJ2-2; D unclear. CDR3 length: 14 residues. V lost 3 bases to trimming and J lost 3 bases, with 8 bases between them. Germline lookup yields CDR1 MRHNA and CDR2 SNTAGT. The CDR3 spells CASSESEDTGELFF. The CDR3 DNA follows: TGTGCCAGCAGTGAAAGTGAGGACACCGGGGAGCTGTTTTTT.

The chain carries TRBV28 and TRBJ1-3; D gene unclear. Looked up from germline, CDR1 is MDHEN and CDR2 is SYDVKM. V was clipped by 2 bases and J by 7 bases, with 6 bases between them. This CDR3 has 12 residues. The CDR3 spells CASSLRENTIYF. Written as DNA, the CDR3 is TGTGCCAGCAGTTTACGTGAGAACACCATATATTTT.

This sequence joins TRBV7-2 and TRBJ2-1; TRBD1 agrees at 8 bases. V lost 5 bases, J lost 5 bases, and 5 bases stayed unmatched. The CDR3 loop spans 14 amino acids. The V gene's germline CDR1 is SGHTA and CDR2 FQGNSA. CDR3 residues: CASSQDRVNNEQFF. The CDR3 DNA sequence: TGTGCCAGCAGCCAGGACAGGGTCAACAATGAGCAGTTCTTC.